A single sample is the source of the 21 T cell receptor beta chains below, sequenced in a study of CXCR3-negative and CXCR3-positive naive CD8 T cells. The TRB cDNA libraries were prepared by 5' RACE with UMI labels. TCRdb reprocessed the 5' RACE reads; each CDR3 protein has one entry and no DNA is given. The table counts around 140,000 distinct CDR3 sequences; roughly 0.3% lies in the top ten. The sequencing input was naive CXCR3- CD8+ T cells from blood. Indicated subset: CD45RO-CCR7+CD27+CD95- naive CD8+ T cells lacking CXCR3 (TNR3-). The receptor set was obtained from a human donor in good health. Some clones in this sample may be carry-over from other donors' samples.

This chain uses TRBV13 with TRBJ2-4. This CDR3 is 17 amino acids long. Germline lookup yields CDR1 PRHDT and CDR2 FYEKMQ (reference sequence). This CDR3 is CASSFGPPLLAKNIQYF.

CDR3 protein: CASSVGPPGGYGYTF. The J gene is TRBJ1-2, the V gene TRBV9; TCRdb gives TRBD1 as the D gene, but with no DNA this cannot be confirmed. The germline V gene encodes CDR1 SGDLS and CDR2 YYNGEE. The CDR3 runs 15 residues.

J is TRBJ2-1 and V is TRBV6-2 or TRBV6-3. This CDR3 is 11 amino acids long. Germline CDR1 is MNHEY and CDR2 is SVGEGT. CDR3 loop: CASTRYNEQFF.

This chain connects TRBV6-2 or TRBV6-3 to TRBJ2-7; lacking DNA, the TRBD1 call made by TCRdb goes unchecked. Germline V gene lookup returns CDR1 MNHEY and CDR2 SVGEGT. The CDR3 is 14 residues long. The CDR3 sequence is CASSYNRQYNEQYF.

The chain employs TRBV29-1 and TRBJ1-2; the TRBD1 assignment by TCRdb is unverifiable without DNA. CDR3 length equals 13 residues. Per germline, CDR1 SQVTM and CDR2 ANQGSEA. The CDR3 loop reads CSVDPGAGYGYTF.

The chain uses TRBV7-9 and TRBJ1-3; the TCRdb call, TRBD1, lacks DNA for checking. CDR3 length equals 14 residues. Germline V gene sequence: CDR1 SEHNR, CDR2 FQNEAQ (reference sequence). The CDR3 sequence is CASSSRDSGNTIYF.

This CDR3 reads CASSLGTGDLYGYTF. This chain joins TRBV7-2 and TRBJ1-2; the D gene TCRdb calls, TRBD1, cannot be checked with no DNA. CDR1 is SGHTA, CDR2 FQGNSA, per germline. The CDR3 covers 15 residues.

The chain uses TRBV27 and TRBJ2-7; TCRdb proposes TRBD1, but this gene call is untestable without DNA. The CDR3 totals 14 residues. Germline CDR1 is MNHEY and CDR2 is SMNVEV (reference sequence). CDR3 residues: CASSLSTGGYEQYF.

The chain has TRBV20-1 and TRBJ2-2; lacking DNA, the TRBD1 call made by TCRdb goes unchecked. This CDR3 region has 16 residues. CDR1 is DFQATT and CDR2 is SNEGSKA in the germline V gene (reference sequence). CDR3 in amino acids: CSARDRTGGVSGELFF.

The chain couples TRBV7-3 to TRBJ2-7; TCRdb reports TRBD1, a call that lacks DNA to check it against. CDR1 and CDR2 from the germline V gene are SGHTA and FQGTGA. This CDR3 contains 15 residues. The CDR3 region is CASSLEGTGYYEQYF.

The chain recombines TRBV12-3 or TRBV12-4 with TRBJ2-5; the D call from TCRdb, TRBD2, cannot be confirmed without DNA. CDR3 length equals 14 residues. The CDR3 sequence is CASSPTSGQETQYF.

This chain uses TRBV5-1 with TRBJ2-2; absent DNA, TCRdb's TRBD1 call cannot be checked. The CDR3 has 15 amino acids. Germline V gene lookup returns CDR1 SGHRS and CDR2 YFSETQ. This CDR3 reads CASSLSGGPTGELFF.

The rearrangement uses TRBV20-1 and TRBJ2-1; TCRdb's D gene call, TRBD2, goes unchecked for lack of DNA. Germline CDR1 and CDR2: DFQATT and SNEGSKA (reference sequence). The CDR3 consists of 13 residues. The CDR3 region is CSARLAGANEQFF.

The rearrangement links TRBV5-1 to TRBJ1-1; TCRdb reports TRBD1, a call that lacks DNA to check it against. The CDR3 has 13 residues. The germline V gene has CDR1 SGHRS and CDR2 YFSETQ. CDR3 loop: CASSFLGQGEAFF. The complete variable domain, with remaining parts taken from reference TRBV5-1 and TRBJ1-1, reads KAGVTQTPRYLIKTRGQQVTLSCSPISGHRSVSWYQQTPGQGLQFLFEYFSETQRNKGNFPGRFSGRQFSNSRSEMNVSTLELGDSALYLCASSFLGQGEAFFGQGTRLTVV.

The chain is built from TRBV7-3 and TRBJ2-5; TCRdb outputs TRBD1, but without DNA this stays unchecked. Germline V gene sequence: CDR1 SGHTA, CDR2 FQGTGA. This CDR3 contains 15 residues. CDR3: CASTHEGAPPETQYF.

The chain combines TRBV20-1 with TRBJ2-2; lacking DNA, the TRBD2 call made by TCRdb goes unchecked. CDR1 DFQATT and CDR2 SNEGSKA come from the germline V gene (reference sequence). This CDR3 comprises 12 residues. The CDR3 spells CSAPSGTGELFF.

The chain carries TRBV6-2 or TRBV6-3 and TRBJ2-2; with no DNA, the TCRdb D assignment of TRBD1 cannot be verified. In germline, CDR1 is MNHEY, CDR2 SVGEGT. There are 15 residues in the CDR3. The CDR3 is CASSRTQPDTGELFF.

J is TRBJ2-5 and V is TRBV4-2; TCRdb designates TRBD1, a call that cannot be tested without DNA. The germline gives CDR1 LGHNA, CDR2 YNFKEQ. The CDR3 extends over 16 amino acids. The CDR3 sequence: CASSQGPGQGKETQYF.

The J gene is TRBJ2-7, the V gene TRBV29-1; as DNA is missing, the TRBD1 call by TCRdb cannot be tested. The germline gives CDR1 SQVTM, CDR2 ANQGSEA. This CDR3 is 14 amino acids long. The CDR3 loop is CSFKGGHGAREQYF.

The genes are TRBV7-9 and TRBJ1-3. Per the germline V gene, CDR1 is SEHNR and CDR2 is FQNEAQ (reference sequence). The CDR3 length is 15 residues. The CDR3 spells CASSSIHKGGNTIYF.

The rearrangement joins TRBV7-9 to TRBJ1-2; TCRdb selects TRBD1, and the lack of DNA leaves this call unchecked. CDR3 length: 14 amino acids. CDR1 is SEHNR, CDR2 FQNEAQ, per germline (reference sequence). The CDR3 sequence is CADSPSDRGPGYTF.